This is a list of T cell receptor beta chains from one sample in a study of blood T cell repertoires in COVID-19. The table came from immunoSEQ multiplex PCR; TCRdb's copy has only in-frame clones and leaves some out. The table records roughly 160,000 clones, around 83% of them present only once. The sample was peripheral blood. These receptors were taken from a woman in her seventies who had recovered from COVID-19. The CDR3 runs from the conserved cysteine through the conserved F or W. The D gene is left open where the match is weak. Clone size, where shown, is once, few, many, or a class for clones that have expanded.

CDR3aa: CASSPTAGGSGTDTQYF
CDR3nt: TGTGCCAGCTCACCGACGGCGGGGGGGTCGGGCACAGATACGCAGTATTTT
v_gene: TRBV18
d_gene: TRBD2
j_gene: TRBJ2-3
abundance: NA

CDR3aa: CASSFERAIQYF
CDR3nt: TGTGCCAGCAGCTTTGAGCGGGCGATCCAGTACTTC
v_gene: TRBV7-8
d_gene: NA
j_gene: TRBJ2-5
abundance: NA

CDR3aa: CASSPEGTGNQPQHF
CDR3nt: TGTGCCAGTAGTCCTGAGGGGACAGGTAATCAGCCCCAGCATTTT
v_gene: TRBV19
d_gene: TRBD1
j_gene: TRBJ1-5
abundance: NA

CDR3aa: CASSIGGGDSPLHF
CDR3nt: TGTGCCAGCAGCATCGGAGGGGGGGATTCACCCCTCCACTTT
v_gene: TRBV28
d_gene: NA
j_gene: TRBJ1-6
abundance: NA

CDR3aa: CASSQGYRVGTGELFF
CDR3nt: TGCGCCAGCAGCCAAGGATACAGGGTCGGCACCGGGGAGCTGTTTTTT
v_gene: TRBV4-3
d_gene: NA
j_gene: TRBJ2-2
abundance: NA

CDR3aa: CASSPPPATSGKETQYF
CDR3nt: TGTGCCAGCTCACCACCGCCGGCGACTAGCGGGAAAGAGACCCAGTACTTC
v_gene: TRBV18
d_gene: TRBD2
j_gene: TRBJ2-5
abundance: NA

CDR3aa: CASSLDRDNQPQHF
CDR3nt: TGTGCCAGCAGTTTGGACAGGGACAATCAGCCCCAGCATTTT
v_gene: TRBV5-5
d_gene: TRBD1
j_gene: TRBJ1-5
abundance: NA

CDR3aa: CASGTRTGETQYF
CDR3nt: TGTGCCAGCGGAACTAGAACAGGGGAGACCCAGTACTTC
v_gene: TRBV7-9
d_gene: NA
j_gene: TRBJ2-5
abundance: NA

CDR3aa: CASSPSDTQYF
CDR3nt: TGTGCCAGCTCACCATCGGATACGCAGTATTTT
v_gene: TRBV18
d_gene: NA
j_gene: TRBJ2-3
abundance: NA

CDR3aa: CATSDGWTGNYGYTF
CDR3nt: TGTGCCACCAGTGACGGTTGGACAGGGAACTATGGCTACACCTTC
v_gene: TRBV24-1
d_gene: TRBD1
j_gene: TRBJ1-2
abundance: NA

CDR3aa: CASSQDSGLAAPTDTQYF
CDR3nt: TGCGCCAGCAGCCAAGATTCGGGACTAGCGGCCCCCACAGATACGCAGTATTTT
v_gene: TRBV4-3
d_gene: TRBD2
j_gene: TRBJ2-3
abundance: NA

CDR3aa: CASSLVQSEAFF
CDR3nt: TGTGCCAGCAGCCTAGTCCAGAGTGAAGCTTTCTTT
v_gene: TRBV5-4
d_gene: NA
j_gene: TRBJ1-1
abundance: NA

CDR3aa: CASSPGGETQYF
CDR3nt: TGTGCCAGTAGCCCGGGTGGTGAGACCCAGTACTTC
v_gene: TRBV19
d_gene: NA
j_gene: TRBJ2-5
abundance: NA

CDR3aa: CASSRPGLVGADTQYF
CDR3nt: TGCGCCAGCAGCCGGCCCGGACTAGTGGGGGCAGATACGCAGTATTTT
v_gene: TRBV4-1
d_gene: TRBD2
j_gene: TRBJ2-3
abundance: few

CDR3aa: CASSYAGGPGDNEQFF
CDR3nt: TGTGCCAGCAGTTACGCGGGAGGGCCGGGGGACAATGAGCAGTTCTTC
v_gene: TRBV6-5
d_gene: TRBD2
j_gene: TRBJ2-1
abundance: few

CDR3aa: CATGGGPDTQYF
CDR3nt: TGTGCCACCGGGGGGGGCCCAGATACGCAGTATTTT
v_gene: TRBV7-7
d_gene: TRBD2
j_gene: TRBJ2-3
abundance: NA

CDR3aa: CAWRGGEWDGYTF
CDR3nt: TGTGCCTGGCGGGGGGGGGAATGGGATGGCTACACCTTC
v_gene: TRBV30
d_gene: NA
j_gene: TRBJ1-2
abundance: once

CDR3aa: CASSRTDKETQYF
CDR3nt: TGTGCCAGCAGCCGGACAGACAAAGAGACCCAGTACTTC
v_gene: TRBV9
d_gene: NA
j_gene: TRBJ2-5
abundance: NA

CDR3aa: CASSKEGYGYTF
CDR3nt: TGTGCCAGCAGCAAGGAGGGGTATGGCTACACCTTC
v_gene: TRBV12-3/TRBV12-4
d_gene: NA
j_gene: TRBJ1-2
abundance: NA

CDR3aa: CASRLAGRHEQYF
CDR3nt: TGTGCCAGCCGCCTGGCGGGGCGGCACGAGCAGTACTTC
v_gene: TRBV28
d_gene: NA
j_gene: TRBJ2-7
abundance: NA

CDR3aa: CSAGSGYGYTF
CDR3nt: TGCAGTGCCGGTTCTGGCTATGGCTACACCTTC
v_gene: TRBV20-1
d_gene: NA
j_gene: TRBJ1-2
abundance: NA

CDR3aa: CASSLRDRVPNRGYEQYF
CDR3nt: TGTGCCAGCAGCTTAAGGGACAGGGTCCCAAACAGGGGCTACGAGCAGTACTTC
v_gene: TRBV6-2/TRBV6-3
d_gene: TRBD1
j_gene: TRBJ2-7
abundance: NA

CDR3aa: CASSIVRPNYGYTF
CDR3nt: TGTGCCAGTAGTATAGTGAGGCCCAACTATGGCTACACCTTC
v_gene: TRBV19
d_gene: NA
j_gene: TRBJ1-2
abundance: NA

CDR3aa: CASSLDRGYSPLHF
CDR3nt: TGTGCCAGCAGTTTGGACAGGGGGTATTCACCCCTCCACTTT
v_gene: TRBV27
d_gene: TRBD1
j_gene: TRBJ1-6
abundance: NA

CDR3aa: CAWSPLDREDTEAFF
CDR3nt: TGTGCCTGGAGTCCCCTCGACAGGGAGGACACTGAAGCTTTCTTT
v_gene: TRBV30
d_gene: TRBD1
j_gene: TRBJ1-1
abundance: NA

CDR3aa: CAISDRSGPSNYGYTF
CDR3nt: TGTGCCATCAGCGACCGTTCTGGGCCGTCTAACTATGGCTACACCTTC
v_gene: TRBV10-3
d_gene: NA
j_gene: TRBJ1-2
abundance: NA

CDR3aa: CASSPTTGTNEAFF
CDR3nt: TGTGCCAGCTCACCAACGACCGGGACAAATGAAGCTTTCTTT
v_gene: TRBV18
d_gene: NA
j_gene: TRBJ1-1
abundance: many

CDR3aa: CASSLSGSSTDTQYF
CDR3nt: TGTGCCAGCTCGCTTAGCGGATCCAGCACAGATACGCAGTATTTT
v_gene: TRBV5-4
d_gene: NA
j_gene: TRBJ2-3
abundance: NA

CDR3aa: CATQGARNEQYF
CDR3nt: TGTGCCACCCAGGGGGCGAGGAACGAGCAGTACTTC
v_gene: TRBV7-9
d_gene: TRBD1
j_gene: TRBJ2-7
abundance: once

CDR3aa: CASSQAFPDSWNTIYF
CDR3nt: TGTGCCAGCAGCCAAGCTTTCCCGGACAGTTGGAACACCATATATTTT
v_gene: TRBV4-2
d_gene: NA
j_gene: TRBJ1-3
abundance: NA

CDR3aa: CASRAQGGGQPQHF
CDR3nt: TGTGCCAGCAGAGCCCAGGGAGGGGGTCAGCCCCAGCATTTT
v_gene: TRBV28
d_gene: NA
j_gene: TRBJ1-5
abundance: NA

CDR3aa: CASSLVQGGPSYEQYF
CDR3nt: TGCGCCAGCAGCTTGGTGCAGGGAGGGCCCTCCTACGAGCAGTACTTC
v_gene: TRBV5-1
d_gene: TRBD2
j_gene: TRBJ2-7
abundance: NA

CDR3aa: CASSPNAGAAADTQYF
CDR3nt: TGTGCCAGCAGCCCAAATGCCGGAGCAGCTGCAGATACGCAGTATTTT
v_gene: TRBV5-4
d_gene: NA
j_gene: TRBJ2-3
abundance: NA

CDR3aa: CASSLGRPGGELFF
CDR3nt: TGCGCCAGCAGCTTGGGCAGGCCCGGCGGGGAGCTGTTTTTT
v_gene: TRBV5-1
d_gene: NA
j_gene: TRBJ2-2
abundance: NA

CDR3aa: CASSLRGTELFF
CDR3nt: TGTGCCAGCAGTTTGCGGGGGACGGAGCTGTTTTTT
v_gene: TRBV6-2/TRBV6-3
d_gene: TRBD2
j_gene: TRBJ2-2
abundance: NA

CDR3aa: CASSRDSRGTDTQYF
CDR3nt: TGTGCCAGCAGCCGGGACAGCCGCGGCACAGATACGCAGTATTTT
v_gene: TRBV7-8
d_gene: TRBD1
j_gene: TRBJ2-3
abundance: NA

CDR3aa: CASSLVLAATYEQYF
CDR3nt: TGTGCCAGCAGCTTAGTCCTAGCGGCCACCTACGAGCAGTACTTC
v_gene: TRBV11-2
d_gene: TRBD2
j_gene: TRBJ2-7
abundance: NA

CDR3aa: CASSPNRVAGNTIYF
CDR3nt: TGTGCCAGCAGTCCCAACAGGGTAGCGGGAAACACCATATATTTT
v_gene: TRBV27
d_gene: NA
j_gene: TRBJ1-3
abundance: NA

CDR3aa: CASTNLGQGSNTEAFF
CDR3nt: TGTGCCAGCACCAACTTAGGGCAGGGCAGTAACACTGAAGCTTTCTTT
v_gene: TRBV27
d_gene: NA
j_gene: TRBJ1-1
abundance: NA

CDR3aa: CASSRTSNTGELFF
CDR3nt: TGTGCCAGCAGCCGGACATCTAACACCGGGGAGCTGTTTTTT
v_gene: TRBV7-3
d_gene: NA
j_gene: TRBJ2-2
abundance: NA

CDR3aa: CASSPQGLPEAFF
CDR3nt: TGTGCCAGCAGTCCGCAGGGTTTGCCTGAAGCTTTCTTT
v_gene: TRBV12-3/TRBV12-4
d_gene: NA
j_gene: TRBJ1-1
abundance: NA

CDR3aa: CARTSGDPSTDTQYF
CDR3nt: TGTGCCAGAACGAGCGGGGACCCTAGCACAGATACGCAGTATTTT
v_gene: TRBV7-9
d_gene: TRBD2
j_gene: TRBJ2-3
abundance: NA

CDR3aa: CSVRGGQWTF
CDR3nt: TGCAGCGTCCGGGGGGGGCAGTGGACCTTC
v_gene: TRBV29-1
d_gene: NA
j_gene: TRBJ1-2
abundance: NA

CDR3aa: CTSSQVGGLGQGYNSPLHF
CDR3nt: TGCACCAGCAGCCAAGTGGGGGGGCTGGGACAGGGGTACAATTCACCCCTCCACTTT
v_gene: TRBV1
d_gene: NA
j_gene: TRBJ1-6
abundance: few

CDR3aa: CASSPGRQLDEKLFF
CDR3nt: TGTGCCAGCTCACCAGGGAGGCAACTAGATGAAAAACTGTTTTTT
v_gene: TRBV18
d_gene: NA
j_gene: TRBJ1-4
abundance: NA

CDR3aa: CASSPPYRVGYGYTF
CDR3nt: TGTGCCAGCAGCCCACCATACAGGGTGGGCTATGGCTACACCTTC
v_gene: TRBV5-6
d_gene: NA
j_gene: TRBJ1-2
abundance: NA

CDR3aa: CASSPAGANVLTF
CDR3nt: TGTGCCAGCAGTCCCGCTGGGGCCAACGTCCTGACTTTC
v_gene: TRBV28
d_gene: NA
j_gene: TRBJ2-6
abundance: NA

CDR3aa: CASSFSQPGRDSYPLTLHF
CDR3nt: TGTGCCAGCAGTTTCTCTCAGCCGGGGCGGGACAGCTATCCACTCACCCTCCACTTT
v_gene: TRBV27
d_gene: TRBD1
j_gene: TRBJ1-6
abundance: NA

CDR3aa: CASSYTGGGYTF
CDR3nt: TGTGCCAGCAGTTACACTGGCGGTGGCTACACCTTC
v_gene: TRBV12-3/TRBV12-4
d_gene: NA
j_gene: TRBJ1-2
abundance: NA

CDR3aa: CASSFAGQAYGYTF
CDR3nt: TGTGCCAGCAGCTTTGCGGGACAGGCCTATGGCTACACCTTC
v_gene: TRBV7-8
d_gene: TRBD1
j_gene: TRBJ1-2
abundance: NA

CDR3aa: CASSPGGDREETQYF
CDR3nt: TGTGCCAGCAGCCCTGGGGGGGACAGGGAAGAGACCCAGTACTTC
v_gene: TRBV11-3
d_gene: TRBD1
j_gene: TRBJ2-5
abundance: NA